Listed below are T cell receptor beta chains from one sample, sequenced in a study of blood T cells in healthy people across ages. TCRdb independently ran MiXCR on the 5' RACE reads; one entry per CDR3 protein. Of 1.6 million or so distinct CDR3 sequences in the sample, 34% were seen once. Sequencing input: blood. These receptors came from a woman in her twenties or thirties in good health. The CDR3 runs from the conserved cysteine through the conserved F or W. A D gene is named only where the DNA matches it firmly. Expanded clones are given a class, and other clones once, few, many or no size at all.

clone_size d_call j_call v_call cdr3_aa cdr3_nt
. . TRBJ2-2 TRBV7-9 CASSFRREATGELFF TGTGCCAGCAGCTTCCGCAGGGAGGCCACCGGGGAGCTGTTTTTT
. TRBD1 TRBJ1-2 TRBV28 CASRPRQGVYGYTF TGTGCCAGCAGACCCCGACAGGGGGTCTATGGCTACACCTTC
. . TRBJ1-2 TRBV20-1 CSARARSGGGYTF TGCAGTGCTAGAGCTCGATCGGGGGGCGGCTACACCTTC
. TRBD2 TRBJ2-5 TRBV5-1 CASSYRTSGPSETQYF TGCGCCAGCAGCTATAGGACTAGCGGGCCCTCGGAGACCCAGTACTTC
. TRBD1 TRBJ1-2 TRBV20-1 CSARIRDREYGYTF TGCAGTGCAAGAATTCGGGACAGGGAGTATGGCTACACCTTC
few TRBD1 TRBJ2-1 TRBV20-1 CSARGDRIFRNEQFF TGCAGTGCTAGAGGGGACAGAATATTCCGCAATGAGCAGTTCTTC
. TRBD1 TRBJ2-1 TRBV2 CASSWDRGDNEQLF TGTGCCAGCAGCTGGGACAGGGGAGACAATGAGCAGCTCTTC
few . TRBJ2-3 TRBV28 CASSFSRPSTDTQYF TGTGCCAGCAGTTTCAGTCGACCTAGCACAGATACGCAGTATTTT
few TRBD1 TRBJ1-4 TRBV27 CASRTGTVLWPREKLFF TGTGCCAGCAGGACCGGGACAGTACTTTGGCCGAGAGAAAAACTGTTTTTT
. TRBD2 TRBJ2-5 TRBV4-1 CASNQGLGFETQYF TGCGCCAGCAACCAAGGACTAGGCTTCGAGACCCAGTACTTC
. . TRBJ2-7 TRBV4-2 CASSPERGANYEQYF TGTGCCAGCAGCCCTGAGAGGGGCGCAAACTACGAGCAGTACTTC
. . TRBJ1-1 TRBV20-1 CSAGAGSPLLNTEAFF TGCAGTGCTGGAGCCGGGAGTCCACTTTTGAACACTGAAGCTTTCTTT
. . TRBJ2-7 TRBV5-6 CASSLGYRGTYEQYF TGTGCCAGCAGCTTGGGGTATCGGGGCACCTACGAGCAGTACTTC
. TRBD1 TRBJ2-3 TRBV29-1 CSVDTGGSTDTQYF TGCAGCGTTGATACAGGGGGAAGCACAGATACGCAGTATTTT
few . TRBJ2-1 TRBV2 CASGGEGGSSYNEQFF TGTGCCAGCGGAGGAGAGGGGGGGAGCTCCTACAATGAGCAGTTCTTC
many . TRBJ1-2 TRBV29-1 CSVDGGRAYGYTF TGCAGCGTTGACGGGGGGCGGGCCTATGGCTACACCTTC
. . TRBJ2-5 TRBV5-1 CASSAGSLRGETQYF TGCGCCAGCAGCGCGGGATCGCTGCGGGGAGAGACCCAGTACTTC
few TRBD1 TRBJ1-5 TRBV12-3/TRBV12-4 CASSFHRGSNQPQHF TGTGCCAGCAGTTTCCACAGGGGAAGCAATCAGCCCCAGCATTTT
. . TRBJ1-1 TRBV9 CASSADKGEAFF TGTGCCAGCAGCGCCGACAAGGGTGAAGCTTTCTTT